Below, one T cell receptor (beta chain) is given with its context. The data belong to a study of blood T cell repertoires in COVID-19. About the research overall: The United States, Italy and Spain supplied acute and convalescent COVID-19 samples.

Recruitment covered 20 to 25 US areas and drew participants whose ages spanned 18 to 89 years. Looked up from germline, CDR1 is SEHNR and CDR2 is FQNEAQ (reference sequence). The CDR3 totals 16 residues. J lost 5 bases, V lost 5 bases, and 7 bases had no gene match. As handled by the study authors: Estimation of nucleated cell counts relied on the amplification of reference gene primers. Data came from immunoSEQ multiplex PCR; TCRdb stores just in-frame clones and leaves some out. V and J calls and clone size follow that table, whereas D and trimming were derived from the DNA. This repertoire shows roughly 200,000 clones, about 86% found once; its top ten account for roughly 24%.

Sequenced material: PBMCs or T cells enriched from blood (not recorded which). The sequence was collected from a woman in her forties in a cohort exposed to, infected with or recovered from COVID-19 (not recorded which). The J gene is TRBJ2-3, the V gene TRBV7-9, with 13 nucleotides matching TRBD2. The CDR3 sequence: CASSTTSGGAVDTQYF. CDR3 coding DNA: TGTGCCAGCAGCACCACTAGCGGGGGGGCGGTAGATACGCAGTATTTT.